These 12 T cell receptor beta chains originate from one sample sequenced in a study of PD-1 blockade in classical Hodgkin lymphoma. The repertoire was sequenced with immunoSEQ multiplex PCR; TCRdb's copy has only in-frame clones and lacks some. The sample yields roughly 8,200 clones, approximately 90% seen once. Time point in this sample: cycle 4 day 1 (C4D1), after about 6 weeks of nivolumab. Every patient was affected by relapse after autologous stem cell transplantation, while exposure to brentuximab vedotin was not uniform. Sample: peripheral blood mononuclear cells (PBMCs), taken before the fourth cycle of nivolumab. The receptors were sampled from a human donor with classical Hodgkin lymphoma.

This clone was observed a few times. The chain is built from TRBV4-1 and TRBJ1-1, with D possibly being TRBD1 (6 bases). Trimming pared 5 bases from V and 1 base from J, leaving 11 bases between. The germline V gene has CDR1 MGHRA and CDR2 YSYEKL. The length of the CDR3 is 14 residues. The CDR3 reads CASSNRQANTEAFF. The CDR3 DNA reads as TGCGCCAGCAGCAACCGACAGGCGAACACTGAAGCTTTCTTT.

V and J are TRBV6-5 and TRBJ2-7, with 7 bases lining up with TRBD2. V shed 0 bases, J shed 4 bases, and the junction held 9 bases outside the gene matches. This CDR3 region has 16 residues. CDR1 and CDR2 (germline): MNHEY, SVGAGI. The CDR3 DNA reads TGTGCCAGCAGTTACTCGAATAGGCCTAGCGGATACGAGCAGTACTTC. Amino acid sequence: CASSYSNRPSGYEQYF.

The CDR3 region is CASSEAGGVLTPTGELFF. CDR3 bases: TGTGCCAGCAGTGAAGCAGGGGGGGTACTGACTCCGACCGGGGAGCTGTTTTTT. The chain employs TRBV6-1 and TRBJ2-2, with D maybe TRBD2 (7 bases). Germline CDR1 and CDR2: MNHNS and SASEGT. V was shortened by 0 bases and J by 5 bases, with 19 bases between the two germline ends. The CDR3 totals 18 residues.

The chain couples TRBV7-3 to TRBJ2-1; the match to TRBD2 covers 9 bases. The trim removed 4 bases at V and 6 bases at J, leaving 13 bases unmatched. The germline CDR1 and CDR2 sequences are SGHTA and FQGTGA. The CDR3 has 17 residues. CDR3 in amino acids: CASSSRIGGRAGNEQFF. The CDR3 coding sequence is TGTGCCAGCAGCTCCCGCATCGGCGGGAGGGCGGGCAATGAGCAGTTCTTC.

This chain joins TRBV5-1 and TRBJ2-2, with D possibly TRBD1 on 6 matching bases. This CDR3 is 14 amino acids long. The V gene lost 7 bases and the J gene lost 2 bases, with 12 bases spanning the gap. Looked up from germline, CDR1 is SGHRS and CDR2 is YFSETQ. CDR3 bases: TGCGCCAGCGGCCGGGACACAAACACCGGGGAGCTGTTTTTT. This gives the protein CASGRDTNTGELFF.

The V call is TRBV9, the J call TRBJ2-7; TRBD1 might be the D (5 bases). In germline, CDR1 is SGDLS, CDR2 YYNGEE. Trimming took 0 bases from V and 6 from J, leaving 19 bases between them. There are 16 residues in the CDR3. The CDR3 sequence: CASSVDPRVPLSEQYF. The CDR3 nucleotides are TGTGCCAGCAGCGTAGACCCCAGGGTACCACTGAGCGAGCAGTACTTC.

The rearrangement uses TRBV6-5 and TRBJ2-6; D remains unclear. The CDR3 is 16 residues long. CDR1 is MNHEY and CDR2 is SVGAGI in the germline V gene. Trimming took off 2 bases at V and 2 bases at J, with 10 bases between the two ends. CDR3 in DNA: TGTGCCAGCAGTTACAGGGCTGGGACTGGGGCCAACGTCCTGACTTTC. It codes for CASSYRAGTGANVLTF.

V usage is TRBV27 and J usage is TRBJ2-7, with D uncertain. Germline V gene lookup returns CDR1 MNHEY and CDR2 SMNVEV (reference sequence). This CDR3 contains 14 residues. V was cut by 5 bases and J by 0 bases, with 11 bases left in between. CDR3 loop: CASSLGFDSYEQYF. Written as DNA, the CDR3 is TGTGCCAGCAGTCTCGGGTTCGACTCCTACGAGCAGTACTTC.

The chain carries TRBV2 and TRBJ2-1; D call uncertain. The V gene's germline CDR1 is SNHLY and CDR2 FYNNEI. The ends were cut back, 6 bases at V and 0 bases at J, with 15 bases in the middle. The CDR3 sequence is 16 residues long. This chain's CDR3 is CASRPDGLSSYNEQFF. The CDR3 bases are TGTGCCAGCAGACCCGATGGGTTGAGCTCCTACAATGAGCAGTTCTTC.

In this sample, this clone turned up once. J is TRBJ1-5 and V is TRBV6-7, with D unclear. TRBV6-7 is reported as an ORF; its role is uncertain. V was cut by 5 bases and J by 6 bases, with 20 bases left in between. The CDR3 runs 16 residues. This chain's CDR3 is CASSLPRRAPRQPQHF. In nucleotides, the CDR3 is TGTGCCAGCAGTCTCCCCCGTAGGGCCCCGCGTCAGCCCCAGCATTTT.

The rearrangement links TRBV7-9 to TRBJ1-1; no reliable D call. Germline assignment: CDR1 SEHNR and CDR2 FQNEAQ (reference sequence). CDR3 length equals 14 residues. V lost 2 bases, J lost 1 base, and 8 bases lay in between. DNA of the CDR3: TGTGCCAGCAGCTTACATGGTCCGAACACTGAAGCTTTCTTT. Translating it yields CASSLHGPNTEAFF.

CDR3 nucleotides: TGTGCCAGCAGGAAGCGGGGCAGCACCTACGAGCAGTACTTC. Encoded protein: CASRKRGSTYEQYF. This sequence joins TRBV13 and TRBJ2-7, with TRBD2 matching over 7 bases. The V gene's germline CDR1 is PRHDT and CDR2 FYEKMQ (reference sequence). With 6 bases clipped from V and 2 bases from J, the junction kept 7 bases outside the gene matches. This CDR3 contains 14 residues.